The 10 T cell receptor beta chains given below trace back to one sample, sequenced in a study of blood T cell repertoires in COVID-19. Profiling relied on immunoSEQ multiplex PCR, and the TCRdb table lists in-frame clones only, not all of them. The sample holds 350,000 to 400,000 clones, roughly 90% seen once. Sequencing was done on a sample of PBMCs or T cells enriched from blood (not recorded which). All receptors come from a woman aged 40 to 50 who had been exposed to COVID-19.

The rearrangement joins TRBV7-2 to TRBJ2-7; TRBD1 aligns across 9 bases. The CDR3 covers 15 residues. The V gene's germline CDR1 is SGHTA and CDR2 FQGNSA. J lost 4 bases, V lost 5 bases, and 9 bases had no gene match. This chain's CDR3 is CASSRTGTGRYEQYF. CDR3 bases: TGTGCCAGCAGCCGTACCGGGACAGGGCGATACGAGCAGTACTTC.

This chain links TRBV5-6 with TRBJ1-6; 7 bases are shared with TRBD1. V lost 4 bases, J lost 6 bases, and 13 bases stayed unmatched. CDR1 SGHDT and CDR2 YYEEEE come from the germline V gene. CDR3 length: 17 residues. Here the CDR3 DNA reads TGTGCCAGCAGCCCAACCCGTGGGGGACAGATTAATTCACCCCTCCACTTT. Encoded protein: CASSPTRGGQINSPLHF.

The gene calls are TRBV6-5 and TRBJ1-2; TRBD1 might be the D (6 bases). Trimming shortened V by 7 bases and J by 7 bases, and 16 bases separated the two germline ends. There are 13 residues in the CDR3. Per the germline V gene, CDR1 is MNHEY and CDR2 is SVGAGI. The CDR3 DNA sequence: TGTGCCAGCACTCTCGACAGGTTAAGTGGCTACACCTTC. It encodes CASTLDRLSGYTF.

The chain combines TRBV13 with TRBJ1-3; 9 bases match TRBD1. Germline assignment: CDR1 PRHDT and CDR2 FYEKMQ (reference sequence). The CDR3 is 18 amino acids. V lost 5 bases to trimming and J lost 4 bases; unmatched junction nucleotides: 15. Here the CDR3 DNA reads TGTGCCAGCAGCCCAGGGGACAGGGATGGGGTCACAGGAAACACCATATATTTT. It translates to CASSPGDRDGVTGNTIYF. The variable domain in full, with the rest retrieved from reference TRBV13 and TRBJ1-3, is AAGVIQSPRHLIKEKRETATLKCYPIPRHDTVYWYQQGPGQDPQFLISFYEKMQSDKGSIPDRFSAQQFSDYHSELNMSSLELGDSALYFCASSPGDRDGVTGNTIYFGEGSWLTVV.

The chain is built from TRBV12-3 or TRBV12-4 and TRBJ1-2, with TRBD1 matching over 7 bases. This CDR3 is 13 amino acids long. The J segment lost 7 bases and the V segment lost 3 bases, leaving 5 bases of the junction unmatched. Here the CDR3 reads CASSFGTEVGYTF. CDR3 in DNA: TGTGCCAGCAGTTTTGGGACAGAGGTTGGCTACACCTTC.

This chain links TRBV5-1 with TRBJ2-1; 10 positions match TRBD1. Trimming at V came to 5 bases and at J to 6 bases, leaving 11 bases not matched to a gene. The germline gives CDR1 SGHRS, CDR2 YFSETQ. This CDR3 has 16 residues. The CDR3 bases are TGCGCCAGCAGGTCTTACTCCGGGACAGGGGTCAATGAGCAGTTCTTC. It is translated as CASRSYSGTGVNEQFF.

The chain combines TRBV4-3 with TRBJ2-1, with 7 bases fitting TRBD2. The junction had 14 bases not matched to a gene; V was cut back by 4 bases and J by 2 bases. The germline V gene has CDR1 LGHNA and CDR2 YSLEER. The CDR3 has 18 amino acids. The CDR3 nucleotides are TGCGCCAGCAGCCCGGCTAACCCCCGGGAGGTAGCCTACAATGAGCAGTTCTTC. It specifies CASSPANPREVAYNEQFF.

The CDR3 DNA follows: TGTGCCAGTCAGGACAGGGTAAACACTGAAGCTTTCTTT. It is translated as CASQDRVNTEAFF. The gene calls are TRBV19 and TRBJ1-1; TRBD1 matches 8 bases. The CDR3 loop spans 13 amino acids. Germline values: CDR1 LNHDA, CDR2 SQIVND (reference sequence). Trimming removed 8 bases from V and 2 bases from J; junction bases left unmatched: 4.

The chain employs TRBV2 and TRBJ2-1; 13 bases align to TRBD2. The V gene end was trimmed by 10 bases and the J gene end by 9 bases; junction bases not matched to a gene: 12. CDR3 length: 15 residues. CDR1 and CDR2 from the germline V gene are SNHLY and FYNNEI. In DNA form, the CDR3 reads TGTGCCACCGACTTACTAGCGGGGGGGCCGGGTGAGCAGTTCTTC. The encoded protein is CATDLLAGGPGEQFF.

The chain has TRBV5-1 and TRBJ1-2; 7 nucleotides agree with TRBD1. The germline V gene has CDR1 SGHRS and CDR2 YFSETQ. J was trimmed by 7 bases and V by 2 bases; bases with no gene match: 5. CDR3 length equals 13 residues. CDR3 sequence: CASSFDRASGYTF. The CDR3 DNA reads TGCGCCAGCAGCTTCGACAGGGCCAGTGGCTACACCTTC.